Shown below are 20 T cell receptor beta chains from a single sample sequenced in a study of sequential checkpoint blockade in melanoma. The data were produced by immunoSEQ multiplex PCR, yet TCRdb's version contains in-frame clones alone and is incomplete. The data hold 5,200 or so clones, with approximately 78% observed a single time. As to treatment: randomized to nivolumab then ipilimumab (arm A) or the reverse (arm B). The starting material was CD8+ T cells sorted from blood (inferred from file names), obtained from a patient given nivolumab and ipilimumab in sequence. These receptors all come from a human donor with melanoma.

The chain has TRBV10-2 and TRBJ2-7; 12 nucleotides match TRBD1. With V trimmed by 6 bases and J by 7 bases, 13 bases remained unmatched. Germline CDR1 and CDR2: WSHSY and SAAADI. The CDR3 consists of 16 residues. CDR3 sequence (DNA): TGCGCCAGCAGAGGGACAGGGGGCTTAGGGTTGGTTGAGCAGTACTTC. This codes for CASRGTGGLGLVEQYF.

This clone has just a few counts. The chain employs TRBV6-1 and TRBJ1-2; 8 bases fit TRBD1. The CDR3 has 14 residues. V shed 2 bases, J shed 6 bases, and the junction held 5 bases outside the gene matches. The germline gives CDR1 MNHNS, CDR2 SASEGT. The DNA of the CDR3 is TGTGCCAGCAGTGAACAGGGGGCATGGAATGGCTACACCTTC. The encoded protein is CASSEQGAWNGYTF.

This chain joins TRBV9 and TRBJ2-1; 8 positions match TRBD2. The CDR3 contains 15 residues. V shed 3 bases and J 4 bases; nucleotides not matched to a gene: 6. CDR1 is SGDLS and CDR2 is YYNGEE in the germline V gene. CDR3 DNA sequence: TGTGCCAGCAGCGCTCAGAGCGGGGGTTACAATGAGCAGTTCTTC. Protein sequence: CASSAQSGGYNEQFF.

The chain carries TRBV7-9 and TRBJ2-7; 10 bases match TRBD1. The germline gives CDR1 SEHNR, CDR2 FQNEAQ (reference sequence). V lost 0 bases and J lost 3; bases outside the gene matches: 2. The CDR3 length is 15 residues. The CDR3 reads CASSLAGTGVYEQYF. The CDR3 bases are TGTGCCAGCAGCTTAGCCGGGACAGGGGTCTACGAGCAGTACTTC.

This chain joins TRBV9 and TRBJ1-2; TRBD1 aligns across 10 bases. CDR3 length: 13 amino acids. V was pared by 7 bases and J by 6 bases, with 6 bases of the junction left unmatched. Germline V gene lookup returns CDR1 SGDLS and CDR2 YYNGEE. Here the CDR3 DNA reads TGTGCCAGCTCTAGGACAGGGGGAGATGGCTACACCTTC. Protein product: CASSRTGGDGYTF.

This clone was recorded a few times. The chain couples TRBV19 to TRBJ1-2; maybe TRBD1 (6 bases). This CDR3 spans 13 amino acids. V was trimmed by 6 bases and J by 2 bases, leaving 10 bases between them. The germline gives CDR1 LNHDA, CDR2 SQIVND (reference sequence). The CDR3 reads CASSQTGNYGYTF. CDR3 nucleotide sequence: TGTGCCAGTAGCCAAACAGGGAACTATGGCTACACCTTC.

This clone was counted once. This chain uses TRBV4-2 with TRBJ2-1; possibly TRBD1 for D (6 bases). V was shortened by 2 bases and J by 7 bases, with 12 bases between the two germline ends. From germline, CDR1 is LGHNA and CDR2 YNFKEQ. The CDR3 extends over 14 amino acids. The CDR3 here is CASSQPGQGNEQFF. CDR3 sequence (DNA): TGTGCCAGCAGCCAACCGGGCCAGGGGAATGAGCAGTTCTTC.

The genes are TRBV19 and TRBJ2-7; TRBD1 matches at 8 bases. J was trimmed by 2 bases and V by 5 bases; bases with no gene match: 5. Germline V gives CDR1 LNHDA, CDR2 SQIVND (reference sequence). There are 14 residues in the CDR3. DNA of the CDR3: TGTGCCAGTAGTCCCGGACAGGGCGCCTACGAGCAGTACTTC. Its translation is CASSPGQGAYEQYF.

This clone has just one count. The chain is built from TRBV2 and TRBJ1-3; 7 bases map to TRBD1. The CDR3 is made up of 18 amino acids. V was clipped by 3 bases and J by 0 bases; unmatched bases: 11. Germline V CDR1 and CDR2: SNHLY, FYNNEI. The DNA for the CDR3 is TGTGCCAGCAGTGATCGGCAGGGGGTAAACTACTCTGGAAACACCATATATTTT. Protein sequence: CASSDRQGVNYSGNTIYF.

J is TRBJ2-7 and V is TRBV10-1; TRBD1 aligns across 8 bases. Germline CDR1 and CDR2: WNHNN and SYGVQD (reference sequence). V lost 4 bases to trimming and J lost 5 bases; unmatched junction nucleotides: 7. CDR3 length: 14 amino acids. As DNA, the CDR3 is TGCGCCAGCAGTGCAGGACAGGGAATGAACGAGCAGTACTTC. This sequence encodes CASSAGQGMNEQYF.

V and J are TRBV19 and TRBJ1-5; D may be TRBD1 (6 bases). Germline values: CDR1 LNHDA, CDR2 SQIVND (reference sequence). The CDR3 contains 17 residues. Trimming removed 3 bases from V and 0 bases from J, with 15 bases in between. The DNA for the CDR3 is TGTGCCAGTAGTATTAAATCGGGACATCTTAGCAATCAGCCCCAGCATTTT. Protein sequence: CASSIKSGHLSNQPQHF.

This clone turned up a few times. This chain links TRBV21-1 with TRBJ2-7; the table's D call of TRBD1 was not tested on the DNA. TRBV21-1 is given as a pseudogene. This CDR3 is 15 amino acids long. CDR3 residues: CASSKTGKDLNEQYF. The DNA for the CDR3 is TGTGCCAGCAGCAAGACAGGGAAGGATCTAAACGAGCAGTACTTC.

The chain recombines TRBV4-2 with TRBJ2-2; possibly TRBD2 for D (5 bases). The CDR3 totals 14 residues. Deletions cut 4 bases from V and 1 base from J, with 7 bases between. The germline CDR1 and CDR2 sequences are LGHNA and YNFKEQ. The CDR3, as DNA: TGTGCCAGCAGCCTAGCGCAGAACACCGGGGAGCTGTTTTTT. Residues: CASSLAQNTGELFF.

The rearrangement links TRBV6-1 to TRBJ2-7; no reliable D call. Looked up from germline, CDR1 is MNHNS and CDR2 is SASEGT. V was trimmed by 0 bases and J by 4 bases, leaving 7 bases between them. This CDR3 spans 13 amino acids. The CDR3: CASSEAAEYEQYF. The CDR3, as DNA: TGTGCCAGCAGTGAAGCGGCGGAGTACGAGCAGTACTTC.

The chain joins TRBV13 to TRBJ2-7, with 9 bases matching TRBD1. This CDR3 contains 13 residues. Germline V gene sequence: CDR1 PRHDT, CDR2 FYEKMQ (reference sequence). With V trimmed by 5 bases and J by 5 bases, 4 bases remained unmatched. DNA for the CDR3: TGTGCCAGCAGCCTTACAGGGGGCCACGAGCAGTACTTC. It is translated as CASSLTGGHEQYF.

This chain links TRBV9 with TRBJ2-1; 13 positions match TRBD2. Germline V gives CDR1 SGDLS, CDR2 YYNGEE. The CDR3 loop spans 17 amino acids. The V and J ends lost 0 bases and 8 bases, in that order; junction bases with no gene match: 8. The CDR3 protein is CASSVVGAGTSGDEQFF. The CDR3, as DNA: TGTGCCAGCAGCGTAGTAGGAGCCGGGACTAGCGGGGATGAGCAGTTCTTC.

The chain joins TRBV18 to TRBJ2-7, with a possible D match to TRBD1 (5 bases). CDR3 size: 16 residues. Germline-derived CDR1 and CDR2 are KGHSH and LQKENI. The ends were cut back, 1 base at V and 2 bases at J, with 15 bases in the middle. CDR3 protein: CASSPRLGAGPYEQYF. The CDR3 bases are TGTGCCAGCTCACCACGCCTCGGTGCAGGGCCCTACGAGCAGTACTTC.

This clone was detected a few times. The rearrangement links TRBV5-4 to TRBJ1-1; 7 nucleotides line up with TRBD1. V dropped 1 base and J dropped 2; count of bases not matched to a gene: 2. The CDR3 spans 14 residues. Germline CDR1 reads SGHNT; CDR2 reads YYREEE (reference sequence). The CDR3 coding sequence is TGTGCCAGCAGCTTGCAGGGGGGTAACACTGAAGCTTTCTTT. Residues: CASSLQGGNTEAFF.

This chain connects TRBV28 to TRBJ1-1; 7 bases map to TRBD1. J lost 4 bases, V lost 5 bases, and 4 bases had no gene match. CDR1 MDHEN and CDR2 SYDVKM come from the germline V gene. This CDR3 contains 13 residues. CDR3 region: CASSHRGGTEAFF. In nucleotides, the CDR3 is TGTGCCAGCAGTCACAGGGGAGGCACTGAAGCTTTCTTT.

This clone was seen more than once but under ten times. The J gene is TRBJ2-3, the V gene TRBV7-9, with 8 bases matching TRBD2. V shed 4 bases, J shed 5 bases, and the junction held 5 bases outside the gene matches. The CDR3 runs to 14 residues. Germline V lookup: CDR1 SEHNR, CDR2 FQNEAQ (reference sequence). The CDR3 here is CASSSGGAVDTQYF. CDR3 DNA sequence: TGTGCCAGCAGCTCGGGAGGGGCAGTAGATACGCAGTATTTT.